There are a few counts of the clone carrying this TCR beta chain. Its target is not known. CDR1 and CDR2 (germline): SEHNR, FQNEAQ (reference sequence). The CDR3 spans 14 residues. Trimming shortened V by 5 bases and J by 4 bases, and 12 bases separated the two germline ends. Using constant-segment primers, 5'RACE produced TCR alpha and TCR beta cDNA libraries carrying sample barcodes and UMIs. TCRdb itself ran the 5' RACE reads through MiXCR, one entry per CDR3 protein. Of about 110,000 distinct CDR3 sequences detected, 9.5% to 15% appear once; the ten largest clones hold around 30%. This sample was taken from a study of T-cell memory formation after mild COVID-19. Study results and limitations: Prior to infection, memory already included some responding clones, suggesting cross-reactive memory joined.

The chain links TRBV7-9 to TRBJ2-1; tentative D call: TRBD2 (5 bases). The clonotype was recovered from an adult woman who had mild COVID-19 (a few samples of this study predate the infection). Cell type and time point are not known. The material sequenced was PBMCs or a T cell subset sorted from them (not recorded which). The CDR3 here is CASSPPAVYNEQFF. The DNA for the CDR3 is TGTGCCAGCAGCCCCCCAGCGGTTTACAATGAGCAGTTCTTC.